This entry is about one T cell receptor beta chain. The data derive from a study of blood T cell repertoires in COVID-19. Turning to the study itself: Sample material is recorded as cDNA or gDNA derived from T cells, B-cell-depleted T cells, or PBMCs.

Produced via immunoSEQ multiplex PCR; TCRdb's table is partial and in-frame only. The sample has approximately 250,000 clones; 86% are singletons. Germline CDR1 is SNHLY and CDR2 is FYNNEI. Trimming pared 5 bases from V and 0 bases from J, leaving 5 bases between. This CDR3 comprises 12 residues. The receptor comes from a woman between 65 and 79 years old with COVID-19, enrolled during active disease. The chain combines TRBV2 with TRBJ2-7; D gene uncertain. Sequencing input: peripheral blood. The CDR3 coding sequence is TGTGCCAGCAGTTCTAGCTCCTACGAGCAGTACTTC. It codes for CASSSSSYEQYF.